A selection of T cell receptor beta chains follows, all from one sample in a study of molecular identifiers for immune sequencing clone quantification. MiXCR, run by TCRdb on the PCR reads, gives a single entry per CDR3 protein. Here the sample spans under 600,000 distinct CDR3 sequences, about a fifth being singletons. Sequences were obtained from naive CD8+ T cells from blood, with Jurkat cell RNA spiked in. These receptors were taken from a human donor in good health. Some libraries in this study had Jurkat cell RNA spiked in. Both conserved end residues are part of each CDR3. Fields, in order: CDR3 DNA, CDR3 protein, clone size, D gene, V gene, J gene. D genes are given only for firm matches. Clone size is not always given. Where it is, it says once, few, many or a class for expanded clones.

cdr3_nt: TGCAGCGTTGTTAGCGGGAGGGCGGATACGCAGTATTTT; cdr3_aa: CSVVSGRADTQYF; clone_size: many; d_call: TRBD2; v_call: TRBV29-1; j_call: TRBJ2-3
cdr3_nt: TGTGCCAGCAGTGAAGTTACGGGCTACGAGCAGTACTTC; cdr3_aa: CASSEVTGYEQYF; clone_size: .; d_call: .; v_call: TRBV2; j_call: TRBJ2-7
cdr3_nt: TGCGCCAGCAGCTTGGGTCAGGGGGCGTTACCTGAAGCTTTCTTT; cdr3_aa: CASSLGQGALPEAFF; clone_size: many; d_call: TRBD1; v_call: TRBV5-1; j_call: TRBJ1-1
cdr3_nt: TGTGCCAGCAGCACCCGAGGACAGGGGGCAGGACTAGGGACCTACGAGCAGTACTTC; cdr3_aa: CASSTRGQGAGLGTYEQYF; clone_size: few; d_call: TRBD1; v_call: TRBV7-2; j_call: TRBJ2-7
cdr3_nt: TGCAGTGCTAGACGCGGACTAGCGGGGGGGCGAGAGACCCAGTACTTC; cdr3_aa: CSARRGLAGGRETQYF; clone_size: .; d_call: TRBD2; v_call: TRBV20-1; j_call: TRBJ2-5
cdr3_nt: TGCAGTGCTGAGGGCCTTTCGGCACCCCTCCACTTT; cdr3_aa: CSAEGLSAPLHF; clone_size: .; d_call: .; v_call: TRBV20-1; j_call: TRBJ1-6
cdr3_nt: TGTGCCAGCAGCTGGACAGGGGAGGGCACTGAAGCTTTCTTT; cdr3_aa: CASSWTGEGTEAFF; clone_size: many; d_call: TRBD1; v_call: TRBV6-2/TRBV6-3; j_call: TRBJ1-1
cdr3_nt: TGCAGTGCTAGAGATTCAGCGGCAGGCCTGAGAACCGGGGAGCTGTTTTTT; cdr3_aa: CSARDSAAGLRTGELFF; clone_size: few; d_call: .; v_call: TRBV20-1; j_call: TRBJ2-2
cdr3_nt: TGTGCCAGCAGCTTACCTCTAGCGGGGGGCGAAGATACGCAGTATTTT; cdr3_aa: CASSLPLAGGEDTQYF; clone_size: many; d_call: TRBD2; v_call: TRBV11-2; j_call: TRBJ2-3
cdr3_nt: TGTGCCAGCAGACTAGACACCGGGGAGCTGTTTTTT; cdr3_aa: CASRLDTGELFF; clone_size: many; d_call: .; v_call: TRBV12-3/TRBV12-4; j_call: TRBJ2-2
cdr3_nt: TGCAGCGTTGTGGACAGCCGAACGAACACCGGGGAGCTGTTTTTT; cdr3_aa: CSVVDSRTNTGELFF; clone_size: many; d_call: .; v_call: TRBV29-1; j_call: TRBJ2-2
cdr3_nt: TGTGCCAGCAGCTTAGTCCCAGCGGGGGGGCAAGAGACCCAGTACTTC; cdr3_aa: CASSLVPAGGQETQYF; clone_size: many; d_call: TRBD2; v_call: TRBV7-2; j_call: TRBJ2-5
cdr3_nt: TGTGCCAGCAGCGTATCCCTGGGGGGCTTGGGGGTGGAGCAGTTCTTC; cdr3_aa: CASSVSLGGLGVEQFF; clone_size: .; d_call: .; v_call: TRBV9; j_call: TRBJ2-1
cdr3_nt: TGTGCCAGCAGTACGGGACAAAATAGCAATCAGCCCCAGCATTTT; cdr3_aa: CASSTGQNSNQPQHF; clone_size: few; d_call: .; v_call: TRBV2; j_call: TRBJ1-5
cdr3_nt: TGTGCCAGTACCGCCGGGACAGGTCCCTACGAGCAGTACTTC; cdr3_aa: CASTAGTGPYEQYF; clone_size: few; d_call: TRBD1; v_call: TRBV19; j_call: TRBJ2-7
cdr3_nt: TGCGCCAGCAGCCAAGATCCCCCGGGAGGGCGTATCACCGGGGAGCTGTTTTTT; cdr3_aa: CASSQDPPGGRITGELFF; clone_size: few; d_call: TRBD2; v_call: TRBV4-3; j_call: TRBJ2-2
cdr3_nt: TGCGCCAGCAGCACCAACCGGGACAACTCCTACGAGCAGTACTTC; cdr3_aa: CASSTNRDNSYEQYF; clone_size: many; d_call: .; v_call: TRBV5-1; j_call: TRBJ2-7
cdr3_nt: TGCGCCAGCAGCCAACACTTAGGGGACAGCAATCAGCCCCAGCATTTT; cdr3_aa: CASSQHLGDSNQPQHF; clone_size: many; d_call: .; v_call: TRBV4-3; j_call: TRBJ1-5
cdr3_nt: TGTGCCAGCACCCAATGGGACAGTACCTACGAGCAGTACTTC; cdr3_aa: CASTQWDSTYEQYF; clone_size: many; d_call: TRBD1; v_call: TRBV6-6; j_call: TRBJ2-7
cdr3_nt: TGTGCCACCTTCCGGGACAAGTACCAAGAGACCCAGTACTTC; cdr3_aa: CATFRDKYQETQYF; clone_size: .; d_call: .; v_call: TRBV6-2/TRBV6-3; j_call: TRBJ2-5
cdr3_nt: TGTGCCACCAGTGACCGCGGGTATGAAGCTTTCTTT; cdr3_aa: CATSDRGYEAFF; clone_size: .; d_call: .; v_call: TRBV24-1; j_call: TRBJ1-1
cdr3_nt: TGTGCCACCAGTGATTCATGGACAGGCGCGGGCTACACCTTC; cdr3_aa: CATSDSWTGAGYTF; clone_size: .; d_call: TRBD1; v_call: TRBV24-1; j_call: TRBJ1-2
cdr3_nt: TGTGCCAGCAGTTCGACAGGGGACGAGCAGTACTTC; cdr3_aa: CASSSTGDEQYF; clone_size: many; d_call: TRBD1; v_call: TRBV27; j_call: TRBJ2-7
cdr3_nt: TGTGCCAGCAGCGGAACCGGAGCTTTCTTT; cdr3_aa: CASSGTGAFF; clone_size: many; d_call: .; v_call: TRBV2; j_call: TRBJ1-1
cdr3_nt: TGTGCCAGCAAGGTGCCGGATGAGCAGTTCTTC; cdr3_aa: CASKVPDEQFF; clone_size: few; d_call: .; v_call: TRBV7-4; j_call: TRBJ2-1
cdr3_nt: TGTGCCAGCGGGACAATTCGGTCCTACGAGCAGTACTTC; cdr3_aa: CASGTIRSYEQYF; clone_size: many; d_call: .; v_call: TRBV7-9; j_call: TRBJ2-7
cdr3_nt: TGTGCCAGCAGTGAGACTAGCGGGGGTGTCACCGGGGAGCTGTTTTTT; cdr3_aa: CASSETSGGVTGELFF; clone_size: .; d_call: TRBD2; v_call: TRBV6-1; j_call: TRBJ2-2
cdr3_nt: TGCAGCGTGGAAACTAGCGGGGATCCTAACGAGCAGTACTTC; cdr3_aa: CSVETSGDPNEQYF; clone_size: few; d_call: TRBD2; v_call: TRBV29-1; j_call: TRBJ2-7
cdr3_nt: TGTGCCAGCAGCGTAGGACTAAACGAGCAGTTCTTC; cdr3_aa: CASSVGLNEQFF; clone_size: once; d_call: .; v_call: TRBV9; j_call: TRBJ2-1
cdr3_nt: TGTGCCAGCAGCAAATGGGTACAGGGTCGAGAACGCGGGAGGGCCCCCCACGAGCAGTACTTC; cdr3_aa: CASSKWVQGRERGRAPHEQYF; clone_size: .; d_call: .; v_call: TRBV21-1; j_call: TRBJ2-7
cdr3_nt: TGTGCCAGCAGCTTAGGGTTGGGACAGGGGTGGACTGAAGCTTTCTTT; cdr3_aa: CASSLGLGQGWTEAFF; clone_size: many; d_call: TRBD1; v_call: TRBV7-9; j_call: TRBJ1-1
cdr3_nt: TGTGCCAGCAGCTTAGAGACTAGCGTCTTCAATGAGCAGTTCTTC; cdr3_aa: CASSLETSVFNEQFF; clone_size: many; d_call: TRBD2; v_call: TRBV7-9; j_call: TRBJ2-1
cdr3_nt: TGCGCCAGCAGTGAGTACGCAGATACGCAGTATTTT; cdr3_aa: CASSEYADTQYF; clone_size: many; d_call: .; v_call: TRBV10-1; j_call: TRBJ2-3
cdr3_nt: TGTGCCAGCAGATGGACAGGGATTTACACTGAAGCTTTCTTT; cdr3_aa: CASRWTGIYTEAFF; clone_size: few; d_call: TRBD1; v_call: TRBV28; j_call: TRBJ1-1
cdr3_nt: TGTGCCAGCAGCCCAACAGGGACAGGGTGGGGATATGGCTACACCTTC; cdr3_aa: CASSPTGTGWGYGYTF; clone_size: .; d_call: TRBD1; v_call: TRBV7-9; j_call: TRBJ1-2
cdr3_nt: TGTGCCAGCAGCTTAGATTTCCGGTACAACACTGAAGCTTTCTTT; cdr3_aa: CASSLDFRYNTEAFF; clone_size: .; d_call: .; v_call: TRBV11-2; j_call: TRBJ1-1